This T cell receptor beta chain was profiled in a study of T-cell reconstitution after alpha-beta-depleted transplantation in children. Findings and caveats of the study: Several hundred expanded graft clones reportedly supplied alpha-beta T cells about two months after transplant. TCRbeta diversity was high at day 60 in some patients (a result of surviving recipient T cells and thymic progenitors).

During its preparation, the TCRbeta library received unique molecular identifiers. MiXCR, applied by TCRdb to the PCR reads, yields one record per CDR3 protein. The sample has some 460,000 distinct CDR3 sequences; 15% to 20% are singletons. With 0 bases removed from V and 3 bases from J, the gap between germline ends came to 13 bases. Germline CDR1 SGHRS, CDR2 YFSETQ. This CDR3 spans 16 amino acids. This clonotype was seen more than once but under ten times. As yet, its antigen is unknown. The sample was PBMCs, mostly from graft donor cells, taken 360 days after TCRalphabeta/CD19-depleted stem cell transplant. The chain has TRBV5-1 and TRBJ2-1; no definite D call. This TCR came from a boy in the first two years of life who had a stem cell transplant for Wiskott-Aldrich syndrome, so the T cells may come from the graft donor. The CDR3 DNA is TGCGCCAGCAGCTTGGGGGCCCCTACCCTCTACAATGAGCAGTTCTTC. Its translation is CASSLGAPTLYNEQFF.